The clone carrying this T cell receptor (beta chain) has only one observation. Antigen: not known. This sample was included in a study of T cell responses to AZD1222 COVID-19 vaccine. Overall study: Second-dose schedules of about 4 or about 12 weeks were combined. Notes on the study in general: The number of AZD1222 recipients seropositive at baseline was only five to seven. Spike regions recognized by vaccine-associated CD4 TCRs spanned the protein, led by 160-218 and 743-854. White British donors predominated, females outnumbered males, and clonal diversity was possibly underestimated.

Some clones are missing from TCRdb's copy, which holds only in-frame ones; the method was immunoSEQ multiplex PCR. Among roughly 100,000 clones listed, approximately 93% were seen once. The source material was peripheral blood, sampled on day 0 of AZD1222 vaccination. This TCR was recovered from an adult in good health.

CDR3 sequence: CASSLEYPKGAFF. In nucleotides, the CDR3 is TGTGCCAGCAGCTTAGAATACCCGAAGGGAGCTTTCTTT. This rearrangement joins TRBV7-9 to TRBJ1-1; D is unresolved. The CDR3 loop spans 13 amino acids. Germline V gene sequence: CDR1 SEHNR, CDR2 FQNEAQ (reference sequence). Trimming took 1 base from V and 10 from J, leaving 13 bases between them.